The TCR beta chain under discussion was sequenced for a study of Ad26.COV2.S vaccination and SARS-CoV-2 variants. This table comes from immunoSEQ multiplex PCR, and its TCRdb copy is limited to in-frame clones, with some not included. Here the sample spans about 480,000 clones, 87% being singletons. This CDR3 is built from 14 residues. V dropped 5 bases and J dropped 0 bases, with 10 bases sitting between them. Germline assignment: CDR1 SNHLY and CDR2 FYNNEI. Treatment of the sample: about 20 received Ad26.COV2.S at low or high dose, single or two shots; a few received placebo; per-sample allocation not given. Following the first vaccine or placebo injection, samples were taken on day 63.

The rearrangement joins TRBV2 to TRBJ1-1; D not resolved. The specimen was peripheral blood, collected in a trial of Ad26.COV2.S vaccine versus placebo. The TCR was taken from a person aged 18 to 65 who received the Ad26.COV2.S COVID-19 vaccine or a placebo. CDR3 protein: CASSLIQVNTEAFF. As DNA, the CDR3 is TGTGCCAGCAGTCTAATCCAGGTGAACACTGAAGCTTTCTTT.